These T cell receptor beta chains were read from a single sample in a study of identical twins. TCRdb recomputed calls from the 5' RACE reads with MiXCR, one row per CDR3 protein. The sample carries approximately 240,000 distinct CDR3 sequences, around an eighth recorded once. The specimen was memory (CD45RO+) T cells sorted from blood. Receptors originate from a woman between 18 and 30 years old in good health. The CDR3 runs from the conserved cysteine through the conserved F or W.

j_call,v_call,cdr3_length,cdr3_aa
TRBJ2-1,TRBV20-1,18,CSAGEASGRAGLFNEQFF
TRBJ1-2,TRBV28,15,CASSIPRGAGYGYTF
TRBJ2-3,TRBV5-6,13,CASSSYSVSTQYF
TRBJ2-7,TRBV6-1,12,CASIHRKNEQYF
TRBJ2-5,TRBV2,12,CASTGDQETQYF
TRBJ2-5,TRBV12-3/TRBV12-4,13,CASSLWGSETQYF
TRBJ2-7,TRBV2,13,CASNSGGTYEQYF
TRBJ2-5,TRBV20-1,15,CSARDGSEEQETQYF
TRBJ2-7,TRBV7-2,12,CASSSRAYEQYF
TRBJ2-1,TRBV6-5,16,CASSLETSSSYNEQFF